These 15 T cell receptor beta chains were sequenced from one sample in a study of breast tumors, draining lymph nodes, adjacent tissues. MiXCR, run by TCRdb on the multiplex PCR reads, gives a single entry per CDR3 protein. This sample has 30,000 to 35,000 distinct CDR3 sequences, with about 60% found just once. Sequences were obtained from breast tumor tissue. Source of these receptors: a female donor with breast cancer. Some clones in this sample may be carry-over from other donors' samples.

This clonotype was observed at least ten times. One end of the junction is discordant with germline, which a read error may explain. This sequence joins TRBV6-6 and TRBJ2-7; D not certain. Germline V CDR1 and CDR2: MNHNY, SVGAGI (reference sequence). CDR3 length: 12 residues. DNA for the CDR3: TGTGCCAGCAGTCACTCGAGTTACGAGCAGTACTTC. Translated, it gives CASSHSSYEQYF.

V gene TRBV20-1 combines with J gene TRBJ2-7; D is unclear. The V gene's germline CDR1 is DFQATT and CDR2 SNEGSKA (reference sequence). The CDR3 is 13 residues long. V was clipped by 6 bases and J by 1 base, with 13 bases between them. The CDR3 sequence: CSAHRAESYEQYF. CDR3 nucleotides: TGCAGTGCCCACCGGGCTGAATCCTACGAGCAGTACTTC.

This chain uses TRBV4-2 with TRBJ1-4; perhaps TRBD1 as D (5 bases). Per the germline V gene, CDR1 is LGHNA and CDR2 is YNFKEQ. This CDR3 is built from 15 residues. The V end was cut by 1 base, the J end by 8 bases, with 14 bases between. The CDR3 region has the DNA TGTGCCAGCAGCCAAGCAACAGGCAGGAGGGAAAAACTGTTTTTT. This encodes CASSQATGRREKLFF.

The gene calls are TRBV9 and TRBJ1-2, with a tentative D call TRBD1 (6 bases). The CDR3 is 13 amino acids. Between the trimmed V and J ends, which lost 6 bases and 8 bases, there was a span of 17 bases. Germline V gene sequence: CDR1 SGDLS, CDR2 YYNGEE. The CDR3 loop is CASTKIGGYGYTF. CDR3 sequence (DNA): TGTGCCAGCACCAAGATAGGGGGGTACGGCTACACCTTC.

This chain joins TRBV10-3 and TRBJ1-4, with D possibly matching TRBD1 (5 bases). The CDR3 is 11 residues long. Trimming removed 11 bases from V and 5 bases from J, with 9 bases in between. CDR1 ENHRY and CDR2 SYGVKD come from the germline V gene. The CDR3, as DNA: TGTGCCTCCAGGGAAAATGAAAAACTGTTTTTT. Translation gives CASRENEKLFF.

There are a few counts of this clonotype. This chain connects TRBV15 to TRBJ2-2; unclear D gene. Per the germline V gene, CDR1 is LNHNV and CDR2 is YYDKDF (reference sequence). V was pared by 4 bases and J by 7 bases, with 13 bases between. This CDR3 is 14 amino acids long. The CDR3 DNA reads TGTGCCACCAGCACCCGACGCGACCACGGGGAGCTGTTTTTT. As protein: CATSTRRDHGELFF.

The V gene is TRBV7-2, the J gene TRBJ2-2, with D possibly being TRBD2 (5 bases). V dropped 3 bases and J dropped 6 bases, with 11 bases sitting between them. The CDR3 loop spans 14 amino acids. Germline values: CDR1 SGHTA, CDR2 FQGNSA. The CDR3 DNA reads as TGTGCCAGCAGCTTGTCGAGGGTCCCCGGGGAGCTGTTTTTT. Translating it yields CASSLSRVPGELFF. Drawing the rest from reference TRBV7-2 and TRBJ2-2, the complete variable domain is GAGVSQSPSNKVTEKGKDVELRCDPISGHTALYWYRQSLGQGLEFLIYFQGNSAPDKSGLPSDRFSAERTGGSVSTLTIQRTQQEDSAVYLCASSLSRVPGELFFGEGSRLTVL.

Many counts were recorded for this clonotype. The chain combines TRBV12-3 or TRBV12-4 with TRBJ2-3, with D hard to call. This CDR3 comprises 12 residues. The V gene lost 5 bases and the J gene lost 5 bases, with 8 bases spanning the gap. The CDR3 here is CASSPNIDTQYF. DNA for the CDR3: TGTGCCAGCAGTCCAAATATAGATACGCAGTATTTT.

The chain is built from TRBV20-1 and TRBJ2-5, with a tentative D call TRBD2 (6 bases). This CDR3 has 13 residues. The germline V gene has CDR1 DFQATT and CDR2 SNEGSKA (reference sequence). V was cut by 1 base and J by 5 bases, with 11 bases left in between. The CDR3 DNA reads as TGCAGTGCTAGAGTAAGCGGAGGGGAGACCCAGTACTTC. It specifies CSARVSGGETQYF.

This clonotype ranks as medium-sized. CDR3 region: CASSPKEGGRVHSPLHF. CDR3 DNA: TGTGCCAGCAGCCCGAAGGAGGGGGGCAGGGTGCATTCACCCCTCCACTTT. The V gene is TRBV9, the J gene TRBJ1-6; D is possibly TRBD1 (6 bases). Trimming took off 4 bases at V and 8 bases at J, with 22 bases between the two ends. In germline, CDR1 is SGDLS, CDR2 YYNGEE. This CDR3 has 17 residues.

The J gene is TRBJ1-4, the V gene TRBV5-1; 9 bases are shared with TRBD1. The length of the CDR3 is 14 residues. The V segment lost 5 bases and the J segment 5 bases; nucleotides outside the gene matches: 4. Per the germline V gene, CDR1 is SGHRS and CDR2 is YFSETQ. The chain's CDR3 is CASSYGQGNEKLFF. In nucleotides, the CDR3 is TGCGCCAGCAGTTACGGACAGGGGAATGAAAAACTGTTTTTT.

This clonotype has at least ten counts. A read error is possible here, since a much larger clone lies one base away. The chain couples TRBV9 to TRBJ2-5; tentative D call: TRBD2 (5 bases). Germline V gene data show CDR1 as SGDLS and CDR2 as YYNGEE. The CDR3 covers 15 residues. The CDR3 sequence: CASSVDGADQETPYF. In nucleotides, the CDR3 is TGTGCCAGCAGCGTAGATGGAGCGGACCAAGAGACCCCGTACTTC.

To note about this clonotype: It is unclear where the CDR3 begins or ends on the DNA, so no DNA is shown, and the CDR3 is as TCRdb lists it. This sequence joins TRBV6-4 and TRBJ2-5; the D call in the table, TRBD1, was not verified against the DNA. The CDR3 region is 21 residues in length, termini included. Germline values: CDR1 MRHNA, CDR2 SNTAGT. The CDR3 sequence is CASSERDRGEKLFFGSGTQYF.

A remark on this clonotype: The junction does not match germline at one end; this may be a read error. V is TRBV5-6 and J is TRBJ2-3; tentative D call: TRBD2 (6 bases). Germline CDR1 is SGHDT and CDR2 is YYEEEE. This CDR3 has 11 residues. The CDR3 sequence: CASSFREPQYF. CDR3 sequence (DNA): TGTGCCAGCAGTTTCCGGGAGCCGCAGTATTTC.

V and J are TRBV10-3 and TRBJ2-7; D remains ambiguous. Germline CDR1 is ENHRY and CDR2 is SYGVKD. Trimming took 3 bases from V and 4 from J, leaving 7 bases between them. This CDR3 comprises 12 residues. CDR3 protein: CAISDLGYEQYF. DNA for the CDR3: TGTGCCATCAGTGATTTGGGTTACGAGCAGTACTTC.